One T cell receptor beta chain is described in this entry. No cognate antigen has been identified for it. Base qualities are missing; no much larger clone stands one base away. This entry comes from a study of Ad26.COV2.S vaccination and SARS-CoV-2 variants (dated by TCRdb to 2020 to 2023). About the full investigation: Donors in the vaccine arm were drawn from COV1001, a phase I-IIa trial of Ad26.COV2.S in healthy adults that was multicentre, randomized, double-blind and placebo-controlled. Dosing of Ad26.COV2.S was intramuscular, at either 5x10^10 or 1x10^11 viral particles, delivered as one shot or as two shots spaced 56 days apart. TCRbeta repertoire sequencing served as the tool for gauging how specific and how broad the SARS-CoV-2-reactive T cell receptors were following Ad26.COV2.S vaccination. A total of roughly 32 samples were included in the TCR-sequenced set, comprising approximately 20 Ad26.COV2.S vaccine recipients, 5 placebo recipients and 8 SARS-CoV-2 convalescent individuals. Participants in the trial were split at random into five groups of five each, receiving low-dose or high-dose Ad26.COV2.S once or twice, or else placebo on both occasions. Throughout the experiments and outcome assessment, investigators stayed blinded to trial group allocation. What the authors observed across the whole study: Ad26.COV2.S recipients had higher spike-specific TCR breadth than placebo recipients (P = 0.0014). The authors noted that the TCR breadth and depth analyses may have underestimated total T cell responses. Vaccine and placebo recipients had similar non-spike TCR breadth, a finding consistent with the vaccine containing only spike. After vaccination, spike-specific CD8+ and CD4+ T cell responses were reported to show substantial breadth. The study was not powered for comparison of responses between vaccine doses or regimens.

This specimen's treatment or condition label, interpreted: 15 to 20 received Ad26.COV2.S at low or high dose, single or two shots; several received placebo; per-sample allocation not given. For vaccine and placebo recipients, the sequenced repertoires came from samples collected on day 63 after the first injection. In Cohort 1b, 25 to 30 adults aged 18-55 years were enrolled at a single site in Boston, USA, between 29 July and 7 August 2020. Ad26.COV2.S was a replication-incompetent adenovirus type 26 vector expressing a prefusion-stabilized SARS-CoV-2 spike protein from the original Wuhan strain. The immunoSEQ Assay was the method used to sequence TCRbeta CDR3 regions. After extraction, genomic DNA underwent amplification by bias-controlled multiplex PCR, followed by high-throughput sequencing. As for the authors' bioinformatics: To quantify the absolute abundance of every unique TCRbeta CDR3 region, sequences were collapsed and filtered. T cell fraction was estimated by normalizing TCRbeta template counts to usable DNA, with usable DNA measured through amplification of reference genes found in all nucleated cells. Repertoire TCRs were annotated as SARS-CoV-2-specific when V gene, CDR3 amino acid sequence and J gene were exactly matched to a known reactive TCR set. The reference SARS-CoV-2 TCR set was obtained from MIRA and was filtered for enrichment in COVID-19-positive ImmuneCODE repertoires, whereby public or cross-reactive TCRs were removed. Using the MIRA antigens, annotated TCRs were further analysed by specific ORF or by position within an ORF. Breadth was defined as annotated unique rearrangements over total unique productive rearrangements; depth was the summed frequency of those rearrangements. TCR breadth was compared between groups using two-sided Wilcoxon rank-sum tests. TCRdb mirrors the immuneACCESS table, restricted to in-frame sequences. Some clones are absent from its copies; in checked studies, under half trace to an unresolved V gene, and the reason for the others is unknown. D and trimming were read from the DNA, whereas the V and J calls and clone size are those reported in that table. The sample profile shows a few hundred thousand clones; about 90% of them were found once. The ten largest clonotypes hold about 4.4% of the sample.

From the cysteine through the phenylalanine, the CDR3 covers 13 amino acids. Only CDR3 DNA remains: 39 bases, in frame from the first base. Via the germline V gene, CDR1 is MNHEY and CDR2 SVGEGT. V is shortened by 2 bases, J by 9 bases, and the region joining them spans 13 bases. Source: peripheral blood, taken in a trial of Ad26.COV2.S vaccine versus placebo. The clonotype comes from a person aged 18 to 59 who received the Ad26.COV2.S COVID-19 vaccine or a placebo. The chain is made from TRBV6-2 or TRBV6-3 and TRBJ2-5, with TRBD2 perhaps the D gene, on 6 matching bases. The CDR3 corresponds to CASSYGWQRAQYF. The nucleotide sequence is TGTGCCAGCAGTTACGGGTGGCAGCGGGCCCAGTACTTC.